The clone carrying this TCR beta chain has ten or more counts. The antigen remains unidentified. This CDR3 contains 15 residues. The V end lost 3 bases, the J end lost 7 bases, and 15 bases lay between the germline ends. The record originates from a study of T cell repertoires in cytomegalovirus infection. Study context: Indicated by public TCR beta signatures were CMV infection and matching HLA type.

A single record per CDR3 protein comes from TCRdb applying MiXCR to the reads. The table records roughly 640,000 distinct CDR3 sequences, 20% to 25% of them present only once. The study's findings and limits: Cumulated frequencies of public TCR beta families served to identify carriers of CMV plus the relevant HLA. The study found HLA-C-restricted CMV-specific TCR beta clonotypes dominating the ex vivo response.

The chain employs TRBV12-3 or TRBV12-4 and TRBJ2-2; D is tentatively TRBD1 or TRBD2 (5 bases each). The sequencing sample was made of CD8+ T cells from PBMCs. This receptor was identified in a human donor in good health (CMV status not recorded). Some clones in this sample may be carry-over from other donors' samples. CDR3 residues: CASSFLARQFGELFF. CDR3 in DNA: TGTGCCAGCAGTTTCCTAGCCAGACAGTTCGGGGAGCTGTTTTTT.